These 24 T cell receptor beta chains were sequenced from one sample in a study of pediatric ulcerative colitis. Assay used: immunoSEQ multiplex PCR; TCRdb lists only in-frame clones, some missing. Of 30,000 to 45,000 clones listed, 70% to 90% are singletons. Sequenced: blood. The receptors derive from a girl aged 10 to 17 with moderate ulcerative colitis.

The CDR3, as DNA: TGTGCCAGCAGCTTAGGGGTCGGAGGGAGATTCACAGATACGCAGTATTTT. Its protein product is CASSLGVGGRFTDTQYF. This chain uses TRBV11-2 with TRBJ2-3, with D perhaps matching TRBD2 (6 bases). V lost 1 base and J 2 bases, leaving 16 bases between the germline ends. This CDR3 has 17 amino acids. Germline assignment: CDR1 SGHAT and CDR2 FQNNGV.

This chain links TRBV5-4 with TRBJ2-7; a weak D match, TRBD2 (5 bases). Per germline, CDR1 SGHNT and CDR2 YYREEE (reference sequence). The CDR3 has 16 amino acids. The V end lost 0 bases, the J end lost 2 bases, and 15 bases lay between the germline ends. CDR3 sequence: CASSLVGVRVTYEQYF. CDR3 coding DNA: TGTGCCAGCAGCTTGGTAGGCGTGCGGGTCACCTACGAGCAGTACTTC.

The chain uses TRBV6-5 and TRBJ2-7, with D perhaps matching TRBD2 (6 bases). This CDR3 is built from 16 residues. CDR1 is MNHEY, CDR2 SVGAGI, per germline. V was trimmed by 4 bases and J by 5 bases, leaving 21 bases between them. In DNA form, the CDR3 reads TGTGCCAGCAGTTCCTCCCGGGACTCAAGGGGTCACGAGCAGTACTTC. Protein product: CASSSSRDSRGHEQYF.

This chain uses TRBV5-1 with TRBJ2-1; 11 bases are shared with TRBD2. V lost 0 bases and J lost 4; bases outside the gene matches: 15. The germline V gene encodes CDR1 SGHRS and CDR2 YFSETQ. This CDR3 comprises 20 residues. The CDR3 DNA reads as TGCGCCAGCAGCTTGGTTTTGGCTAGCGGGGGGCCCCTAAGATACAATGAGCAGTTCTTC. Protein sequence: CASSLVLASGGPLRYNEQFF.

The V call is TRBV11-2, the J call TRBJ1-5; D is possibly TRBD1 (5 bases). CDR3 length: 15 amino acids. Germline V gene lookup returns CDR1 SGHAT and CDR2 FQNNGV. The V end lost 6 bases, the J end lost 0 bases, and 12 bases lay between the germline ends. This CDR3 is CASRGGSYSNQPQHF. The CDR3 bases are TGTGCCAGCAGGGGGGGAAGTTATAGCAATCAGCCCCAGCATTTT.

V usage is TRBV5-1 and J usage is TRBJ2-2, with a possible D match to TRBD1 (6 bases). The length of the CDR3 is 16 residues. The germline V gene has CDR1 SGHRS and CDR2 YFSETQ. Trimming left V 4 bases short and J 4 bases short, with 17 bases between. CDR3 coding DNA: TGCGCCAGCAGCAGTACCGGGACATCGGGCACCGGGGAGCTGTTTTTT. It specifies CASSSTGTSGTGELFF.

The rearrangement links TRBV9 to TRBJ2-1; D possibly corresponds to TRBD2 (6 bases). The ends were cut back, 1 base at V and 2 bases at J, with 10 bases in the middle. The germline gives CDR1 SGDLS, CDR2 YYNGEE. The CDR3 extends over 15 amino acids. The CDR3 nucleotides read TGTGCCAGCAGCGTACGGGACTCCCCCTACAATGAGCAGTTCTTC. Protein product: CASSVRDSPYNEQFF.

V and J are TRBV15 and TRBJ1-2; D is unclear. This CDR3 has 14 amino acids. Germline-derived CDR1 and CDR2 are LNHNV and YYDKDF (reference sequence). Trimming cost V 1 base and J 4 bases, with 10 bases left between them. This CDR3 reads CATSRAVSPYGYTF. For the CDR3, the DNA is TGTGCCACCAGCAGAGCGGTCAGCCCCTATGGCTACACCTTC.

This clone was seen a handful of times. This sequence joins TRBV2 and TRBJ2-7; D is perhaps TRBD1 (6 bases). The CDR3 has 12 residues. CDR1 is SNHLY, CDR2 FYNNEI, per germline. Trimming took off 4 bases at V and 4 bases at J, with 8 bases between the two ends. The CDR3 loop reads CASSGQEYEQYF. In DNA form, the CDR3 reads TGTGCCAGCAGTGGACAGGAGTACGAGCAGTACTTC.

The chain combines TRBV18 with TRBJ1-1; D unresolved. Germline CDR1 reads KGHSH; CDR2 reads LQKENI. CDR3 length equals 13 residues. The V end lost 0 bases, the J end lost 8 bases, and 10 bases lay between the germline ends. The CDR3 sequence is CASSPPAGVEAFF. CDR3 nucleotides: TGTGCCAGCTCACCACCGGCCGGGGTGGAAGCTTTCTTT.

The chain joins TRBV5-1 to TRBJ2-1; 7 bases are a match to TRBD1. The V segment lost 4 bases and the J segment 3 bases; nucleotides outside the gene matches: 7. Per the germline V gene, CDR1 is SGHRS and CDR2 is YFSETQ. The CDR3 loop spans 15 amino acids. In DNA, the CDR3 is TGCGCCAGCAGCCTGGCCGGGGACAGCTACAATGAGCAGTTCTTC. This sequence encodes CASSLAGDSYNEQFF.

The CDR3 DNA reads as TGTGCCAGCAGCTTGGAAGGTTTCCAAGAGACCCAGTACTTC. Translation gives CASSLEGFQETQYF. The V and J genes are TRBV5-4 and TRBJ2-5; D gene unclear. V dropped 0 bases and J dropped 1 base, with 7 bases sitting between them. Germline lookup yields CDR1 SGHNT and CDR2 YYREEE (reference sequence). The CDR3 contains 14 residues.

The V gene is TRBV5-1, the J gene TRBJ2-7; 8 bases are shared with TRBD1. The CDR3 contains 14 residues. Trimming cost V 3 bases and J 0 bases; bases outside gene matches: 2. Germline loops: CDR1 SGHRS, CDR2 YFSETQ. The CDR3 DNA reads as TGCGCCAGCAGCTGGACAGGGAGCTCCTACGAGCAGTACTTC. Amino acid sequence: CASSWTGSSYEQYF. Full variable domain (outside the CDR3, taken from reference TRBV5-1 and TRBJ2-7): KAGVTQTPRYLIKTRGQQVTLSCSPISGHRSVSWYQQTPGQGLQFLFEYFSETQRNKGNFPGRFSGRQFSNSRSEMNVSTLELGDSALYLCASSWTGSSYEQYFGPGTRLTVT.

V usage is TRBV28 and J usage is TRBJ2-7, with a possible D match to TRBD2 (6 bases). The germline V gene has CDR1 MDHEN and CDR2 SYDVKM. The CDR3 extends over 15 amino acids. Trimming cost V 6 bases and J 2 bases, with 17 bases left between them. CDR3 protein: CASSFPGRGTYEQYF. CDR3 in DNA: TGTGCCAGCAGCTTCCCGGGACGGGGGACCTACGAGCAGTACTTC.

This chain links TRBV27 with TRBJ2-1, with 8 positions matching TRBD2. The CDR3 spans 15 residues. Germline values: CDR1 MNHEY, CDR2 SMNVEV (reference sequence). J was trimmed by 5 bases and V by 3 bases; bases with no gene match: 6. The DNA for the CDR3 is TGTGCCAGCAGTTTGGGAACTAGCGGAAACAATGAGCAGTTCTTC. Translation: CASSLGTSGNNEQFF.

The chain has TRBV7-2 and TRBJ1-6; 10 bases agree with TRBD1. The germline gives CDR1 SGHTA, CDR2 FQGNSA. Trimming took 2 bases from V and 10 from J; bases not matched to a gene: 2. The CDR3 consists of 14 residues. Written as DNA, the CDR3 is TGTGCCAGCAGCTTACTGGACAGGGGGTCACCCCTCCACTTT. Residues: CASSLLDRGSPLHF.

V is TRBV18 and J is TRBJ1-5, with D unclear. Germline V CDR1 and CDR2: KGHSH, LQKENI. CDR3 size: 14 residues. Deletions cut 3 bases from V and 3 bases from J, with 9 bases between. The CDR3 loop reads CASSPGRNNQPQHF. CDR3 sequence (DNA): TGTGCCAGCTCACCCGGACGGAACAATCAGCCCCAGCATTTT.

CDR3 region: CASRESGGSQPQHF. The DNA of the CDR3 is TGTGCCAGCAGGGAGTCAGGGGGGTCTCAGCCCCAGCATTTT. This sequence joins TRBV28 and TRBJ1-5; 7 bases align to TRBD1. Trimming cost V 6 bases and J 6 bases; bases outside gene matches: 8. This CDR3 is built from 14 residues. CDR1 is MDHEN and CDR2 is SYDVKM in the germline V gene.

The chain joins TRBV4-2 to TRBJ2-7; 11 bases fit TRBD2. From germline, CDR1 is LGHNA and CDR2 YNFKEQ. The CDR3 loop spans 17 amino acids. V dropped 4 bases and J dropped 1; count of bases not matched to a gene: 9. CDR3 residues: CASSPYLTSGGSYEQYF. CDR3 sequence (DNA): TGTGCCAGCAGCCCCTATCTCACTAGCGGGGGTTCCTACGAGCAGTACTTC.

This chain connects TRBV5-1 to TRBJ2-1; perhaps D is TRBD1 or TRBD2 (5 bases each). The germline CDR1 and CDR2 sequences are SGHRS and YFSETQ. The CDR3 spans 17 residues. Trimming cost V 4 bases and J 0 bases, with 17 bases left between them. The CDR3 loop is CASSLRGTYSSYNEQFF. DNA of the CDR3: TGCGCCAGCAGCCTTCGAGGGACGTACAGCTCCTACAATGAGCAGTTCTTC.

The chain recombines TRBV29-1 with TRBJ2-7; D unclear. Germline V gene lookup returns CDR1 SQVTM and CDR2 ANQGSEA. The V gene lost 8 bases and the J gene lost 2 bases, with 10 bases spanning the gap. CDR3 length equals 11 residues. For the CDR3, the DNA is TGCAGCTACCGACACGCCTACGAGCAGTACTTC. Its protein is CSYRHAYEQYF.

The V gene is TRBV2, the J gene TRBJ2-7; D is undetermined. Germline CDR1 SNHLY, CDR2 FYNNEI. The CDR3 totals 12 residues. V was trimmed by 5 bases and J by 3 bases, leaving 8 bases between them. The CDR3 nucleotides are TGTGCCAGCAGTCTGGCTAACTACGAGCAGTACTTC. This gives the protein CASSLANYEQYF. Full variable domain (outside the CDR3, taken from reference TRBV2 and TRBJ2-7): EPEVTQTPSHQVTQMGQEVILRCVPISNHLYFYWYRQILGQKVEFLVSFYNNEISEKSEIFDDQFSVERPDGSNFTLKIRSTKLEDSAMYFCASSLANYEQYFGPGTRLTVT.

The V call is TRBV29-1, the J call TRBJ1-4; D is undetermined. This CDR3 is 10 amino acids long. With 7 bases removed from V and 8 bases from J, the gap between germline ends came to 8 bases. The V gene's germline CDR1 is SQVTM and CDR2 ANQGSEA. The CDR3 loop reads CSAVGEKLFF. The CDR3 nucleotides are TGCAGCGCCGTGGGCGAAAAACTGTTTTTT.

V and J are TRBV11-2 and TRBJ2-7; either TRBD1 or TRBD2 may fit D (5 bases each). This CDR3 is built from 14 residues. Germline V gene sequence: CDR1 SGHAT, CDR2 FQNNGV. Trimming cost V 5 bases and J 2 bases, with 13 bases left between them. CDR3 sequence reads: CASSEGPGTYEQYF. Written as DNA, the CDR3 is TGTGCCAGCAGCGAGGGACCGGGAACCTACGAGCAGTACTTC.